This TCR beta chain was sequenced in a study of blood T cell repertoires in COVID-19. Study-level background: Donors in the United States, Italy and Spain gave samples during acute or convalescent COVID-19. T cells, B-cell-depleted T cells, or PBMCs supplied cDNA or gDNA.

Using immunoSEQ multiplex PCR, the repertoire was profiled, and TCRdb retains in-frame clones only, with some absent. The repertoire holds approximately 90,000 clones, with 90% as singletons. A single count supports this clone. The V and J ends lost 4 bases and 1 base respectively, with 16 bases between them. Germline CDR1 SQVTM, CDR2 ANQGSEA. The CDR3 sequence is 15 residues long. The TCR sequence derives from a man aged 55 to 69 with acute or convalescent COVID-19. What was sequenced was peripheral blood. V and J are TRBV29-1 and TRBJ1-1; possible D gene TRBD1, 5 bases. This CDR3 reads CSVVYSVTGNTEAFF. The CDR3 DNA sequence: TGCAGCGTTGTATATTCCGTAACAGGGAACACTGAAGCTTTCTTT.